This passage covers 11 T cell receptor beta chains from one sample sequenced in a study of Graves' ophthalmopathy and Graves' hyperthyroidism (dated by TCRdb to between 2017 and 2018). Data came from an Illumina HiSeq 2000. For repertoire sequencing, TCR beta CDR3 regions were amplified from RNA transcripts. A first-round RT-PCR used HTBI primers with the Qiagen OneStep RT-PCR kit, followed by a second-round multiplex PCR, size selection and purification. The public sequencing data were trimmed at Q25 with fastp and processed into clonotypes with MiXCR by TCRdb, which kept only in-frame beta chains. When rows share a CDR3 protein, they turn into one entry using the most common DNA and genes. This sample has almost 750,000 distinct CDR3 sequences in its table, and roughly 40% of those were observed once. The ten largest clones capture around 40% of the sample. Source material: peripheral blood. These receptors all stem from an adult man with Graves' ophthalmopathy.

The table lists this clonotype with many counts. V usage is TRBV29-1 and J usage is TRBJ2-5, with TRBD2 as a possible D gene (5 bases). The CDR3 has 14 amino acids. The germline V and J ends were trimmed by 5 bases and 0 bases, with 13 bases remaining between them. From germline, CDR1 is SQVTM and CDR2 ANQGSEA. The CDR3 here is CSVRDRRNQETQYF. The CDR3 DNA is TGCAGCGTTCGGGATAGACGAAACCAAGAGACCCAGTACTTC. The whole variable domain, remainder taken from reference TRBV29-1 and TRBJ2-5, is SAVISQKPSRDICQRGTSLTIQCQVDSQVTMMFWYRQQPGQSLTLIATANQGSEATYESGFVIDKFPISRPNLTFSTLTVSNMSPEDSSIYLCSVRDRRNQETQYFGPGTRLLVL.

V and J are TRBV10-3 and TRBJ1-2, with TRBD1 matching over 7 bases. This CDR3 has 13 residues. The J segment lost 7 bases and the V segment lost 3 bases, leaving 5 bases of the junction unmatched. The germline CDR1 and CDR2 sequences are ENHRY and SYGVKD. CDR3 DNA sequence: TGTGCCATCAGTGAAGGGGGCCTCGGTGGCTACACCTTC. This sequence encodes CAISEGGLGGYTF.

The chain recombines TRBV12-3 or TRBV12-4 with TRBJ2-7; TRBD2 matches at 7 bases. The length of the CDR3 is 14 residues. V lost 6 bases to trimming and J lost 0 bases; unmatched junction nucleotides: 5. This chain's CDR3 is CASRQAGSSYEQYF. The CDR3 coding sequence is TGTGCCAGCAGGCAAGCGGGGAGCTCCTACGAGCAGTACTTC.

Remarks on this clonotype: One junction end disagrees with the germline gene, perhaps due to a read error. CDR3 sequence (DNA): TGTGCCATTCAGGGGATCGCGAACACCGGGGAGCCGTTTTTT. Protein product: CAIQGIANTGEPFF. The chain carries TRBV10-3 and TRBJ2-2; TRBD1 is a possible D gene (6 bases). Germline V gene sequence: CDR1 ENHRY, CDR2 SYGVKD. CDR3 size: 14 residues.

This clonotype was observed many times. This chain connects TRBV10-3 to TRBJ1-2, with 9 bases that match TRBD1. The ends lost 7 bases at V and 5 bases at J; junction bases unmatched: 5. CDR3 length: 13 residues. Germline-derived CDR1 and CDR2 are ENHRY and SYGVKD. CDR3 in DNA: TGTGCCATCACTCTTGGACAGGGGTATGGCTACACCTTC. Amino acids: CAITLGQGYGYTF.

The chain links TRBV25-1 to TRBJ1-2; no reliable D call. The CDR3 consists of 15 residues. In germline, CDR1 is MGHDK, CDR2 SYGVNS. The V gene lost 5 bases and the J gene lost 5 bases, with 18 bases spanning the gap. The CDR3 DNA reads as TGTGCCAGCAGTCCCGGTCCTTTCCCACTATATGGCTACACCTTC. As protein: CASSPGPFPLYGYTF.

This clonotype was seen a single time. The chain is built from TRBV6-5 and TRBJ2-5; D perhaps matches TRBD2 (6 bases). Trimming removed 6 bases at V and 6 bases at J, with 17 bases between. The CDR3 runs to 14 residues. The germline CDR1 and CDR2 sequences are MNHEY and SVGAGI. This CDR3 reads CASRPLGGLKTQYF. Here the CDR3 DNA reads TGTGCCAGCAGACCCTTGGGAGGATTGAAGACCCAGTACTTC.

This clonotype showed up many times. The gene calls are TRBV10-3 and TRBJ2-7; 8 bases map to TRBD2. There are 12 residues in the CDR3. With V trimmed by 5 bases and J by 8 bases, 5 bases remained unmatched. In germline, CDR1 is ENHRY, CDR2 SYGVKD. CDR3 sequence reads: CAISWEREKQYF. The CDR3 DNA is TGTGCCATCAGTTGGGAGCGGGAGAAGCAGTACTTC.

This clonotype was detected a few times. The V and J genes are TRBV20-1 and TRBJ2-7; D may be TRBD1 or TRBD2 (5 bases each). This CDR3 is built from 13 residues. CDR1 is DFQATT, CDR2 SNEGSKA, per germline (reference sequence). CDR3 region: CSLSGPTSYEQYF. CDR3 sequence (DNA): TGCAGCCTCTCGGGGCCTACTTCCTACGAGCAGTACTTC.

The chain uses TRBV25-1 and TRBJ2-2; 7 nucleotides line up with TRBD2. Losses at the gene ends were 6 bases for V and 3 bases for J; bases not matched to a gene: 7. From germline, CDR1 is MGHDK and CDR2 SYGVNS. The CDR3 has 15 residues. In DNA, the CDR3 is TGTGCCAGCAGCGTAGTCGGGAGGCACACCGGGGAGCTGTTTTTT. It is translated as CASSVVGRHTGELFF.

This clonotype was seen only a few times. The chain combines TRBV2 with TRBJ1-1; 8 nucleotides align to TRBD1. V was clipped by 6 bases and J by 7 bases; unmatched bases: 16. The germline V gene encodes CDR1 SNHLY and CDR2 FYNNEI. CDR3 length: 16 residues. The CDR3 bases are TGTGCCAGCAGCACTAGACAGGGGAGATCGGTTGTTGAAGCTTTCTTT. It yields the protein CASSTRQGRSVVEAFF.